Listed below are T cell receptor beta chains from one sample, sequenced in a study of cytomegalovirus exposure and HLA in healthy donors. The table came from immunoSEQ multiplex PCR; TCRdb's copy has only in-frame clones and leaves some out. The sample contains some 160,000 clones, about 80% of which appear only once. The specimen sequenced was PBMCs. The receptors shown here come from a woman aged 40 to 50 in good health and CMV-seronegative. The conserved cysteine and the conserved F or W are not part of the CDR3 here. Each record gives: V gene, J gene, CDR3 protein.

V gene: TRBV7-3
J gene: TRBJ2-2
CDR3 protein: ASSFKGQGNTGELF

V gene: TRBV9
J gene: TRBJ2-7
CDR3 protein: ASSVGDGRGLYEQH

V gene: TRBV9
J gene: TRBJ2-7
CDR3 protein: ASPGDRTYEQY

V gene: TRBV25-1
J gene: TRBJ2-7
CDR3 protein: ASSESGGGYYEQY

V gene: TRBV7-6
J gene: TRBJ2-7
CDR3 protein: ASSSLGGTLIYEQY

V gene: TRBV5-5
J gene: TRBJ1-1
CDR3 protein: ASSRSVGAGEAF

V gene: TRBV28
J gene: TRBJ1-2
CDR3 protein: ASDRAFGGYT

V gene: TRBV2
J gene: TRBJ2-1
CDR3 protein: ASIPDRGLNEQF

V gene: TRBV5-6
J gene: TRBJ2-7
CDR3 protein: ASSLLWREASLEQY

V gene: TRBV10-3
J gene: TRBJ2-7
CDR3 protein: AISDAPGEQY

V gene: TRBV5-4
J gene: TRBJ2-7
CDR3 protein: ASSFGLAGVKSPYEQY

V gene: TRBV5-4
J gene: TRBJ2-7
CDR3 protein: ASSTLAGYSYEQY

V gene: TRBV7-2
J gene: TRBJ2-7
CDR3 protein: ASSQTGQGSYEQY

V gene: TRBV7-8
J gene: TRBJ2-7
CDR3 protein: ASSSRDNWYEQY